These 4 T cell receptor beta chains were all obtained from the same sample, sequenced in a study of blood T cell repertoires in COVID-19. The assay was immunoSEQ multiplex PCR, and TCRdb's table has in-frame clones only and misses some. The sample holds 270,000 or so clones, around 86% seen once. Sequencing input: PBMCs or T cells enriched from blood (not recorded which). These receptors all stem from a young woman who had recovered from COVID-19.

The gene calls are TRBV29-1 and TRBJ2-1, with 10 bases matching TRBD2. The CDR3 totals 17 residues. Trimming at V came to 6 bases and at J to 0 bases, leaving 11 bases not matched to a gene. Germline values: CDR1 SQVTM, CDR2 ANQGSEA. CDR3: CSVRLAGQGVSYNEQFF. DNA of the CDR3: TGCAGCGTCCGACTAGCGGGCCAAGGGGTCTCCTACAATGAGCAGTTCTTC.

V usage is TRBV5-1 and J usage is TRBJ1-1, with D uncertain. The V end was cut by 6 bases, the J end by 1 base, with 13 bases between. The germline V gene has CDR1 SGHRS and CDR2 YFSETQ. The CDR3 is 14 residues long. This CDR3 reads CASTHREGNTEAFF. Written as DNA, the CDR3 is TGCGCCAGCACCCACAGAGAGGGGAACACTGAAGCTTTCTTT.

The chain is built from TRBV4-1 and TRBJ2-7; D gene ambiguous. In germline, CDR1 is MGHRA, CDR2 YSYEKL. V was pared by 8 bases and J by 3 bases, with 23 bases between. The CDR3 contains 16 residues. CDR3: CASAKEPGSPLYEQYF. CDR3 bases: TGCGCCAGCGCTAAAGAACCCGGGTCACCACTCTACGAGCAGTACTTC.

This clone has just a few counts. The chain couples TRBV14 to TRBJ2-7, with D possibly being TRBD1 (7 bases). The germline V and J ends were trimmed by 5 bases and 2 bases, with 13 bases remaining between them. The V gene's germline CDR1 is SGHDN and CDR2 FVKESK. This CDR3 has 14 amino acids. CDR3 sequence: CASSAGQRAYEQYF. The DNA for the CDR3 is TGTGCCAGCAGCGCGGGACAGCGAGCCTACGAGCAGTACTTC.